The 6 T cell receptor beta chains below come from one sample, sequenced in a study of blood T cell repertoires in COVID-19. Repertoires were generated with immunoSEQ multiplex PCR, while TCRdb's copy carries only in-frame clones and drops some. The sample carries 230,000 or so clones, roughly 84% recorded once. What was sequenced was peripheral blood. All receptors derive from a man aged 30-40 years with active or convalescent COVID-19.

The rearrangement uses TRBV7-2 and TRBJ2-7; unclear D gene. The CDR3 loop spans 15 amino acids. Germline CDR1 reads SGHTA; CDR2 reads FQGNSA. Trimming pared 3 bases from V and 1 base from J, leaving 13 bases between. The CDR3 DNA is TGTGCCAGCAGCTTGTCGCCCGTAGCTTCCTACGAGCAGTACTTC. Its protein product is CASSLSPVASYEQYF. Filled out from reference TRBV7-2 and TRBJ2-7, the complete variable domain reads GAGVSQSPSNKVTEKGKDVELRCDPISGHTALYWYRQSLGQGLEFLIYFQGNSAPDKSGLPSDRFSAERTGGSVSTLTIQRTQQEDSAVYLCASSLSPVASYEQYFGPGTRLTVT.

J is TRBJ1-1 and V is TRBV11-2; 9 bases align to TRBD1. The V gene's germline CDR1 is SGHAT and CDR2 FQNNGV. V shed 3 bases, J shed 2 bases, and the junction held 10 bases outside the gene matches. The CDR3 contains 17 residues. DNA for the CDR3: TGTGCCAGCAGCTTGTGGGGACAGGGTTGGGGAAACACTGAAGCTTTCTTT. Translating gives CASSLWGQGWGNTEAFF.

This chain uses TRBV27 with TRBJ2-3; D gene unclear. CDR3 size: 15 residues. V lost 2 bases to trimming and J lost 0 bases, with 9 bases between them. Germline V gene sequence: CDR1 MNHEY, CDR2 SMNVEV (reference sequence). This chain's CDR3 is CASSLIASSTDTQYF. CDR3 DNA: TGTGCCAGCAGTTTAATTGCGTCTAGCACAGATACGCAGTATTTT.

The count of this clone is one. This chain connects TRBV6-5 to TRBJ2-7; 8 bases line up with TRBD1. Trimming cost V 5 bases and J 4 bases; bases outside gene matches: 10. Per germline, CDR1 MNHEY and CDR2 SVGAGI. The CDR3 is made up of 15 amino acids. The CDR3 reads CASSIGWTGTYEQYF. CDR3 sequence (DNA): TGTGCCAGCAGTATAGGCTGGACAGGGACGTACGAGCAGTACTTC.

The chain has TRBV5-1 and TRBJ1-1; 12 nucleotides agree with TRBD1. V lost 0 bases to trimming and J lost 11 bases; unmatched junction nucleotides: 5. Germline CDR1 is SGHRS and CDR2 is YFSETQ. The CDR3 contains 14 residues. CDR3 bases: TGCGCCAGCAGCTTGGGCCCGGGACAGGGGGCGGCTTTCTTT. Translated: CASSLGPGQGAAFF.

V gene TRBV5-6 combines with J gene TRBJ1-5; D is uncertain. V lost 1 base and J lost 2, with 13 bases in between. Per germline, CDR1 SGHDT and CDR2 YYEEEE. CDR3 size: 16 residues. CDR3 sequence: CASSLNRYLGNQPQHF. Here the CDR3 DNA reads TGTGCCAGCAGCTTGAATAGATACCTCGGCAATCAGCCCCAGCATTTT.